The entry below describes one TCR beta chain. Its antigen is not known. This sample was included in a study of T cell responses to AZD1222 COVID-19 vaccine. Study at large: Second doses that came at about 4 or about 12 weeks were put together. General observations from the study: Close to half of all spike-specific TCRs reportedly target regions of the variants that are unmutated. Two AZD1222 administrations were followed by greater Spike-specific TCR breadth and depth. Repertoire sampling was restricted to post-peak T cell response timepoints.

Repertoires were generated with immunoSEQ multiplex PCR, while TCRdb's copy carries only in-frame clones and drops some. This sample yields fewer than 110,000 clones, of which roughly 84% are seen a single time; more than 15% belongs to the top ten. This clonotype was obtained from an adult in good health. The specimen comprised peripheral blood, sampled on day 0 of AZD1222 vaccination.

The CDR3 DNA reads TGTGCCAGCAGTTATGCCCCTCGCTTGGCTGAAGCTTTCTTT. This translates into CASSYAPRLAEAFF. J is TRBJ1-1 and V is TRBV6-5; no clear D. Deletions cut 3 bases from V and 6 bases from J, with 14 bases between. Germline lookup yields CDR1 MNHEY and CDR2 SVGAGI. This CDR3 spans 14 amino acids.